Here is one T cell receptor beta chain with its context. The specificity of this receptor is unknown. No much larger clone exists at a distance of one base, and base qualities are not known. Relative to germline, V is 1 base shorter and J is 10 bases shorter, with 14 bases between their ends. CDR1 and CDR2, looked up from the germline V gene, are SGHRS and YFSETQ. From cysteine to phenylalanine, the CDR3 is 14 amino acids long. The only DNA kept is the CDR3, 42 bases in frame from the first base. The library was made by RT-PCR. Sequencing was carried out with a NextSeq 550. TCRdb reran the public reads through fastp at Q25 and MiXCR, keeping productive beta chains. Every entry covers one CDR3 protein and lists the most common genes and DNA from its rows. In this sample the table shows more than 150,000 distinct CDR3 sequences, about 40% of which occur a single time. The top ten hold about 35% of the sample.

The data derive from a study of patients and donors after allogeneic stem cell transplantation (dated by TCRdb to the early 2020s). The TCR comes from a human donor who was either an allogeneic HSCT recipient or a stem cell or donor lymphocyte infusion donor (not recorded which). It is not recorded whose cells these are; they may come from a transplant donor. Sequenced input: blood, either unsorted or a sorted T cell fraction (not recorded which). The V and J genes are TRBV5-1 and TRBJ2-2, with no D gene named confidently. The CDR3: CASSLKLGYQELFF. The nucleotide sequence reads as follows: TGCGCCAGCAGCTTGAAGCTCGGGTACCAGGAGCTGTTTTTT.